The 3 T cell receptor beta chains below all came from one sample that was sequenced in a study of monozygotic twins with cystic fibrosis. TCRdb's copy holds only in-frame clones and misses some; the assay was immunoSEQ multiplex PCR. The sample holds 20,000 to 25,000 clones, approximately 97% seen once. Input material: blood. These receptors came from a girl under 18 with cystic fibrosis.

This rearrangement joins TRBV6-6 to TRBJ2-7, with 7 bases aligning to TRBD1. This CDR3 has 15 amino acids. J gave up 4 bases and V 6 bases, and 12 bases lay outside the gene matches. Germline V CDR1 and CDR2: MNHNY, SVGAGI (reference sequence). The CDR3 region has the DNA TGTGCCAGCAGGCCGGGACAGTTAGGGTTATACGAGCAGTACGTC. Protein product: CASRPGQLGLYEQYV.

Written as DNA, the CDR3 is TGCGCCAGCAGTGGGGGGGACAGGGGAGATACGCAGTATTTT. Translated: CASSGGDRGDTQYF. This chain joins TRBV10-1 and TRBJ2-3, with 10 bases lining up with TRBD1. Germline V gives CDR1 WNHNN, CDR2 SYGVQD (reference sequence). The CDR3 is made up of 14 amino acids. V trimming: 4 bases; J trimming: 5 bases; junction bases outside the gene matches: 3.

The chain uses TRBV5-1 and TRBJ1-1, with no clear D. Trimming took off 0 bases at V and 1 base at J, with 7 bases between the two ends. Germline V lookup: CDR1 SGHRS, CDR2 YFSETQ. This CDR3 is 14 amino acids long. CDR3 loop: CASSLGFGNTEAFF. CDR3 sequence (DNA): TGCGCCAGCAGCTTGGGATTTGGGAACACTGAAGCTTTCTTT. Full variable domain (outside the CDR3, taken from reference TRBV5-1 and TRBJ1-1): KAGVTQTPRYLIKTRGQQVTLSCSPISGHRSVSWYQQTPGQGLQFLFEYFSETQRNKGNFPGRFSGRQFSNSRSEMNVSTLELGDSALYLCASSLGFGNTEAFFGQGTRLTVV.